This T cell receptor beta chain was identified in a study of blood T cell repertoires in COVID-19. The wider study: T cells, B-cell-depleted T cells, or PBMCs provided the cDNA or gDNA that served as material.

TCRdb's table, derived via immunoSEQ multiplex PCR, lists solely in-frame clones and lacks some. The sample carries 50,000 to 70,000 clones, 85% to 90% recorded once. The germline CDR1 and CDR2 sequences are MNHNS and SASEGT. CDR3 length equals 14 residues. J gave up 3 bases and V 3 bases, and 2 bases lay outside the gene matches. Sequencing was performed on peripheral blood. V is TRBV6-1 and J is TRBJ1-5; 7 bases fit TRBD1. The sequence came from a man aged 55 to 70 with acute or convalescent COVID-19. The CDR3 protein is CASSEGQFNQPQHF. The CDR3 DNA follows: TGTGCCAGCAGTGAGGGACAGTTCAATCAGCCCCAGCATTTT.